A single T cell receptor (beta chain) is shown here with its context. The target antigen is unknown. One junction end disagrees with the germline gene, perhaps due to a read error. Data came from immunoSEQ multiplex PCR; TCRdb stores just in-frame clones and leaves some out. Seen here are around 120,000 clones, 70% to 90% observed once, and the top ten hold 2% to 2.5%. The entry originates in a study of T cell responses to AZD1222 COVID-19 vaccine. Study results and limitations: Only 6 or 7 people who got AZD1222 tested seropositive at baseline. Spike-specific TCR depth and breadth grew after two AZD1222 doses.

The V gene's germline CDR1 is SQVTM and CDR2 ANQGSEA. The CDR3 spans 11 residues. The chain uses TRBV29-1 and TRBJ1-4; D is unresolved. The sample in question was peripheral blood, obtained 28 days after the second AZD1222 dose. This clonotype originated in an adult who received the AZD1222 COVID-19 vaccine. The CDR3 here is CSVEDKPERTF. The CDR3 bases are TGCAGCGTTGAAGATAAACCAGAGAGGACTTTT.